This T cell receptor beta chain was identified during a study of blood T cell repertoires in COVID-19. Study overall: The analysed material was cDNA or gDNA that came from T cells, B-cell-depleted T cells, or PBMCs.

Seattle's enrolled individuals joined amid active infection and were then monitored longitudinally. Under the authors' procedure: Reference gene primers were amplified, and this amplification served to estimate nucleated cell counts. Method: immunoSEQ multiplex PCR; TCRdb's copy keeps in-frame clones and lacks some. V and J calls and clone size follow that table, whereas D and trimming were derived from the DNA. The sample consists of approximately 150,000 clones, around four fifths of them appearing once. There are a few counts of this clone. With 0 bases clipped from V and 4 bases from J, the junction kept 3 bases outside the gene matches. CDR1 is SNHLY, CDR2 FYNNEI, per germline. This CDR3 has 15 residues.

Source material: peripheral blood. This TCR derives from a woman at least 80 years old with COVID-19, enrolled during active disease. The chain carries TRBV2 and TRBJ1-2; 9 bases are shared with TRBD1. In DNA form, the CDR3 reads TGTGCCAGCAGTGAAGCCCACAGGGGGCCCTATGGCTACACCTTC. Its protein product is CASSEAHRGPYGYTF.